Only a few counts were recorded for the clone carrying this T cell receptor beta chain. The sample originates from a study of blood T cell repertoires in COVID-19. Study at large: Sites across the United States, Italy and Spain contributed samples from acute and convalescent COVID-19. PBMCs, B-cell-depleted T cells, or T cells provided the cDNA or gDNA that made up the material.

There are 13 residues in the CDR3. CDR1 and CDR2 (germline): GTSNPN, SVGIG (reference sequence). Trimming removed 4 bases from V and 6 bases from J, with 16 bases in between. Methods used by the authors: Cell counts per sample came from amplifying reference gene primers. The method was immunoSEQ multiplex PCR; TCRdb's version includes in-frame clones alone and lacks a portion of them. From that table come the V and J calls and clone size; the DNA was used to work out D and trimming. The sample comprises over 120,000 clones, approximately 88% of which are singletons, and approximately 1.8% rests with the top ten.

The rearrangement joins TRBV30 to TRBJ2-7; D remains unclear. Sequencing input: peripheral blood. The origin of this receptor is a man between 65 and 85 years old with acute or convalescent COVID-19. Here the CDR3 reads CAWNTAASGEQYF. DNA of the CDR3: TGTGCCTGGAATACCGCAGCATCGGGCGAGCAGTACTTC.